One sample yielded the 12 T cell receptor beta chains listed below, sequenced in a study of human CD4 T cells and Enterobacteriaceae. The memory gate held CD4+ cells that were not CD45RA+CCR7+CD95- naive cells, over 95% pure. Profiled with immunoSEQ multiplex PCR; TCRdb holds only in-frame clones, not every one. The sample lists some 26,000 clones, 65% to 85% seen once, with over 0.9% in the top ten. Sequenced: memory CD4+ T cells from blood. The receptors derive from a human donor in good health.

The rearrangement uses TRBV6-6 and TRBJ2-1, with 8 bases that match TRBD2. The CDR3 is 14 amino acids. The ends lost 6 bases at V and 4 bases at J; junction bases unmatched: 5. CDR1 and CDR2 from the germline V gene are MNHNY and SVGAGI (reference sequence). The CDR3 loop is CASRLLAEYNEQFF. CDR3 DNA: TGTGCCAGCAGGCTACTAGCGGAATACAATGAGCAGTTCTTC.

This chain uses TRBV18 with TRBJ1-1; D is unclear. The CDR3 has 16 residues. Germline loops: CDR1 KGHSH, CDR2 LQKENI. The V end was cut by 3 bases, the J end by 4 bases, with 18 bases between. The CDR3 loop reads CASSPKSDGAATEAFF. In nucleotides, the CDR3 is TGTGCCAGCTCACCTAAAAGTGACGGAGCTGCCACTGAAGCTTTCTTT.

This clone appeared a single time. The V call is TRBV5-8, the J call TRBJ2-1; 8 bases are shared with TRBD2. The CDR3 runs 14 residues. Germline lookup yields CDR1 SGHTS and CDR2 YDEGEE. The J segment lost 7 bases and the V segment lost 1 base, leaving 4 bases of the junction unmatched. CDR3 nucleotides: TGTGCCAGCAGCTTGCGGGGGGGAGGGAATGAGCAGTTCTTC. Translating gives CASSLRGGGNEQFF.

The genes are TRBV7-3 and TRBJ2-2; D gene uncertain. The V end lost 5 bases, the J end lost 5 bases, and 9 bases lay between the germline ends. CDR1 SGHTA and CDR2 FQGTGA come from the germline V gene. This CDR3 is built from 13 residues. The CDR3 DNA reads TGTGCCAGCAGCACCTATCTAACCGGGGAGCTGTTTTTT. Translation: CASSTYLTGELFF. The full variable domain, in which reference TRBV7-3 and TRBJ2-2 provide the parts outside the CDR3, is GAGVSQTPSNKVTEKGKYVELRCDPISGHTALYWYRQSLGQGPEFLIYFQGTGAADDSGLPNDRFFAVRPEGSVSTLKIQRTERGDSAVYLCASSTYLTGELFFGEGSRLTVL.

CDR3 in amino acids: CATNDPGNTIYF. CDR3 DNA sequence: TGTGCCACCAATGACCCGGGGAACACCATATATTTT. This sequence joins TRBV6-1 and TRBJ1-3; D ambiguous. The ends were cut back, 10 bases at V and 7 bases at J, with 14 bases in the middle. Per the germline V gene, CDR1 is MNHNS and CDR2 is SASEGT. The CDR3 is 12 amino acids.

This clone was counted a single time. The gene calls are TRBV4-1 and TRBJ2-1, with D perhaps TRBD1 or TRBD2 (5 bases each). Between the trimmed V and J ends, which lost 3 bases and 0 bases, there was a span of 21 bases. Germline V lookup: CDR1 MGHRA, CDR2 YSYEKL. The CDR3 consists of 19 residues. The CDR3 bases are TGCGCCAGCAGCCACGGATTGCGGGCCCAGGGATCCTCCTACAATGAGCAGTTCTTC. This gives the protein CASSHGLRAQGSSYNEQFF.

This clone has a single count. One end of the junction varies from germline; a read error may be responsible. The chain is built from TRBV6-6 and TRBJ2-7; D may be TRBD1 or TRBD2 (5 bases each). The CDR3 has 15 amino acids. The germline V gene has CDR1 MNHNY and CDR2 SVGAGI (reference sequence). Here the CDR3 DNA reads TGTGCCAGCAGTTACTCGGAGAGGGGCCCCTACCAGCAGTACTTC. Its protein product is CASSYSERGPYQQYF.

V usage is TRBV10-2 and J usage is TRBJ2-1; a weak D match, TRBD2 (6 bases). V was shortened by 6 bases and J by 5 bases, with 20 bases between the two germline ends. Germline assignment: CDR1 WSHSY and CDR2 SAAADI. This CDR3 has 16 residues. CDR3 residues: CASRDTGAPRNNEQFF. The CDR3 DNA is TGCGCCAGCAGGGATACGGGAGCTCCTAGGAACAATGAGCAGTTCTTC.

The chain links TRBV6-1 to TRBJ2-7; D gene ambiguous. The CDR3 runs 13 residues. Trimming removed 7 bases at V and 3 bases at J, with 13 bases between. Germline CDR1 and CDR2: MNHNS and SASEGT. The CDR3: CASTPPGYYEQYF. The CDR3 nucleotides read TGTGCCAGCACCCCCCCCGGGTACTACGAGCAGTACTTC.

The chain couples TRBV10-1 to TRBJ2-1; the D is unclear. From germline, CDR1 is WNHNN and CDR2 SYGVQD (reference sequence). The CDR3 is 13 amino acids. V lost 2 bases and J lost 2, with 4 bases in between. This CDR3 is CASSETAYNEQFF. CDR3 coding DNA: TGCGCCAGCAGTGAGACAGCCTACAATGAGCAGTTCTTC.

This clone was counted a single time. The chain employs TRBV7-2 and TRBJ2-7; a weak D match, TRBD1 (6 bases). Between the trimmed V and J ends, which lost 2 bases and 5 bases, there was a span of 13 bases. The CDR3 spans 14 residues. The germline CDR1 and CDR2 sequences are SGHTA and FQGNSA. CDR3 bases: TGTGCCAGCAGCTTATCGAACAGGGCCCACGAGCAGTACTTC. This sequence encodes CASSLSNRAHEQYF.

The chain combines TRBV7-6 with TRBJ1-1, with 9 bases identical to TRBD1. The CDR3 has 15 amino acids. The trim removed 5 bases at V and 2 bases at J, leaving 6 bases unmatched. Germline values: CDR1 SGHVS, CDR2 FNYEAQ. The CDR3 bases are TGTGCCAGCAGCGTAGACAGGGGGGGTAACACTGAAGCTTTCTTT. This encodes CASSVDRGGNTEAFF.